Each of the 28 T cell receptor beta chains below was sequenced from the same sample in a study of blood T cell repertoires in COVID-19. Produced via immunoSEQ multiplex PCR; TCRdb's table is partial and in-frame only. The sample has around 180,000 clones; roughly nine tenths are singletons. Material for sequencing was peripheral blood. The receptor source for this set is a man aged 55 to 70 with acute or convalescent COVID-19.

This chain connects TRBV28 to TRBJ1-5; D might be TRBD1 (5 bases). The CDR3 is 14 amino acids. V was clipped by 7 bases and J by 3 bases, with 13 bases between them. In germline, CDR1 is MDHEN, CDR2 SYDVKM. The chain's CDR3 is CASTLGLLNQPQHF. The CDR3 bases are TGTGCCAGCACCCTGGGGCTGCTCAATCAGCCCCAGCATTTT. Full variable domain (rest looked up from reference TRBV28 and TRBJ1-5): DVKVTQSSRYLVKRTGEKVFLECVQDMDHENMFWYRQDPGLGLRLIYFSYDVKMKEKGDIPEGYSVSREKKERFSLILESASTNQTSMYLCASTLGLLNQPQHFGDGTRLSIL.

The chain links TRBV19 to TRBJ2-5; 13 positions agree with TRBD2. There are 17 residues in the CDR3. With V trimmed by 5 bases and J by 4 bases, 10 bases remained unmatched. CDR1 is LNHDA, CDR2 SQIVND, per germline (reference sequence). CDR3 region: CASSLETSGRPGETQYF. The CDR3 DNA reads as TGTGCCAGTAGTCTGGAGACTAGCGGGAGGCCGGGAGAGACCCAGTACTTC.

This clone was counted between two and nine times. The chain couples TRBV7-2 to TRBJ2-7; the D gene is possibly TRBD1 (6 bases). Trimming took 5 bases from V and 7 from J, leaving 15 bases between them. Germline loops: CDR1 SGHTA, CDR2 FQGNSA. The CDR3 loop spans 13 amino acids. CDR3 loop: CASSPSGVGEQYF. For the CDR3, the DNA is TGTGCCAGCAGCCCTTCAGGGGTAGGGGAGCAGTACTTC.

Only one count was recorded for this clone. The chain joins TRBV5-1 to TRBJ1-4, with TRBD1 matching over 7 bases. Trimming at V came to 0 bases and at J to 7 bases, leaving 0 bases not matched to a gene. CDR3 size: 13 residues. The germline CDR1 and CDR2 sequences are SGHRS and YFSETQ. The CDR3 nucleotides read TGCGCCAGCAGCTTGGGGGACAGTGAAAAACTGTTTTTT. This codes for CASSLGDSEKLFF. Supplemented by reference TRBV5-1 and TRBJ1-4, the full variable domain reads KAGVTQTPRYLIKTRGQQVTLSCSPISGHRSVSWYQQTPGQGLQFLFEYFSETQRNKGNFPGRFSGRQFSNSRSEMNVSTLELGDSALYLCASSLGDSEKLFFGSGTQLSVL.

This clone has only a few counts. The genes are TRBV6-4 and TRBJ1-5; D perhaps matches TRBD1 (5 bases). The CDR3 loop spans 14 amino acids. Per germline, CDR1 MRHNA and CDR2 SNTAGT. The V and J ends lost 6 bases and 2 bases respectively, with 11 bases between them. The CDR3 loop reads CASSPQVGNQPQHF. Here the CDR3 DNA reads TGTGCCAGCAGCCCACAGGTTGGCAATCAGCCCCAGCATTTT.

The chain has TRBV9 and TRBJ2-1, with 12 bases lining up with TRBD2. The V gene's germline CDR1 is SGDLS and CDR2 YYNGEE. J was trimmed by 5 bases and V by 3 bases; bases with no gene match: 12. The CDR3 runs to 18 residues. CDR3: CASSARSRLAGENNEQFF. The CDR3, as DNA: TGTGCCAGCAGCGCCCGGTCCCGACTAGCGGGAGAAAACAATGAGCAGTTCTTC.

This clone is a singleton in its sample. V and J are TRBV6-5 and TRBJ1-5; TRBD1 is a possible D gene (5 bases). Trimming shortened V by 6 bases and J by 11 bases, and 20 bases separated the two germline ends. CDR3 length: 14 amino acids. Per germline, CDR1 MNHEY and CDR2 SVGAGI. The CDR3 sequence: CASRDGGAGTAQHF. The CDR3 DNA reads as TGTGCCAGCAGGGACGGGGGAGCAGGGACGGCCCAGCATTTT.

The rearrangement uses TRBV15 and TRBJ1-1, with 7 bases lining up with TRBD1. V lost 3 bases to trimming and J lost 6 bases; unmatched junction nucleotides: 16. This CDR3 region has 17 residues. Germline V lookup: CDR1 LNHNV, CDR2 YYDKDF (reference sequence). CDR3 nucleotide sequence: TGTGCCACCAGCAGTGTAAGGGGGCTGGGGACATCGGCTGAAGCTTTCTTT. Amino acid sequence: CATSSVRGLGTSAEAFF.

The chain recombines TRBV5-1 with TRBJ1-2; maybe TRBD1 (5 bases). In germline, CDR1 is SGHRS, CDR2 YFSETQ. Between the trimmed V and J ends, which lost 1 base and 8 bases, there was a span of 12 bases. The CDR3 totals 13 residues. CDR3: CASSLLQADGYTF. The DNA for the CDR3 is TGCGCCAGCAGCTTGCTACAGGCTGACGGCTACACCTTC. The whole variable domain, filled in from reference TRBV5-1 and TRBJ1-2, reads KAGVTQTPRYLIKTRGQQVTLSCSPISGHRSVSWYQQTPGQGLQFLFEYFSETQRNKGNFPGRFSGRQFSNSRSEMNVSTLELGDSALYLCASSLLQADGYTFGSGTRLTVV.

This clone showed up just a few times. The rearrangement uses TRBV5-6 and TRBJ1-3; possibly TRBD1 for D (6 bases). The CDR3 totals 16 residues. Germline values: CDR1 SGHDT, CDR2 YYEEEE. V lost 4 bases and J 0 bases, leaving 14 bases between the germline ends. The chain's CDR3 is CASSLTRTVSGNTIYF. The DNA for the CDR3 is TGTGCCAGCAGCCTGACCCGGACAGTCTCTGGAAACACCATATATTTT.

The chain carries TRBV5-6 and TRBJ1-1; 7 nucleotides match TRBD1. After removal of 4 bases from V and 0 bases from J, the junction contained 9 bases not matched to a gene. The germline V gene encodes CDR1 SGHDT and CDR2 YYEEEE. This CDR3 contains 16 residues. Here the CDR3 reads CASSPNMGQLNTEAFF. In nucleotides, the CDR3 is TGTGCCAGCAGCCCAAACATGGGACAGCTGAACACTGAAGCTTTCTTT.

V is TRBV4-1 and J is TRBJ2-5; the match to TRBD1 covers 8 bases. Germline loops: CDR1 MGHRA, CDR2 YSYEKL. CDR3 length equals 14 residues. J lost 4 bases, V lost 6 bases, and 7 bases had no gene match. CDR3 DNA: TGCGCCAGCAGTTCTACAGGGGGAGGAGAGACCCAGTACTTC. Amino acids: CASSSTGGGETQYF.

This rearrangement joins TRBV2 to TRBJ1-6; 7 nucleotides line up with TRBD1. The CDR3 totals 13 residues. Germline lookup yields CDR1 SNHLY and CDR2 FYNNEI. Unmatched junction bases numbered 4, after V lost 7 bases and J lost 7 bases. The CDR3 DNA sequence: TGTGCCAGCAAGGACAGGTCGAATTCACCCCTCCACTTT. Protein: CASKDRSNSPLHF.

The chain employs TRBV5-6 and TRBJ2-4; 7 nucleotides line up with TRBD1. V was pared by 1 base and J by 1 base, with 5 bases of the junction left unmatched. This CDR3 region has 16 residues. The germline V gene encodes CDR1 SGHDT and CDR2 YYEEEE. The CDR3 coding sequence is TGTGCCAGCAGCTTGATCCCGACAGGGGCCAAAAACATTCAGTACTTC. It yields the protein CASSLIPTGAKNIQYF.

The chain uses TRBV19 and TRBJ2-5; 9 bases align to TRBD2. Germline CDR1 LNHDA, CDR2 SQIVND (reference sequence). Trimming took 6 bases from V and 3 from J; bases not matched to a gene: 2. This CDR3 has 13 amino acids. CDR3 region: CASRLAGEETQYF. DNA of the CDR3: TGTGCCAGTAGATTAGCGGGGGAAGAGACCCAGTACTTC.

This chain uses TRBV27 with TRBJ1-6; D remains ambiguous. Germline V lookup: CDR1 MNHEY, CDR2 SMNVEV (reference sequence). Trimming removed 2 bases from V and 9 bases from J, with 11 bases in between. This CDR3 is built from 14 residues. CDR3 amino acids: CASSLRGLSSPLHF. CDR3 nucleotides: TGTGCCAGCAGTTTACGCGGGCTAAGTTCACCCCTCCACTTT.

The V gene is TRBV5-8, the J gene TRBJ2-6; 8 bases fit TRBD1. In germline, CDR1 is SGHTS, CDR2 YDEGEE. The CDR3 runs to 16 residues. V shed 2 bases, J shed 1 base, and the junction held 2 bases outside the gene matches. The DNA for the CDR3 is TGTGCCAGCAGCTTAGGACAGGGATCTGGGGCCAACGTCCTGACTTTC. Amino acid sequence: CASSLGQGSGANVLTF.

The chain links TRBV7-9 to TRBJ2-2, with D possibly being TRBD1 (6 bases). Germline V gene lookup returns CDR1 SEHNR and CDR2 FQNEAQ (reference sequence). The CDR3 loop spans 13 amino acids. V was trimmed by 1 base and J by 6 bases, leaving 6 bases between them. Here the CDR3 reads CASSLEGAGELFF. CDR3 DNA sequence: TGTGCCAGCAGCTTAGAGGGGGCCGGGGAGCTGTTTTTT.

As for this clone: Additional DNA sequences in this sample encode the identical CDR3. The chain is built from TRBV5-1 and TRBJ2-2, with 7 positions matching TRBD1. The CDR3 extends over 15 amino acids. V shed 3 bases and J 0 bases; nucleotides not matched to a gene: 2. CDR1 is SGHRS, CDR2 YFSETQ, per germline. The CDR3 region has the DNA TGCGCCAGCAGCTCCGACAGGGCGAACACCGGGGAGCTGTTTTTT. Translation: CASSSDRANTGELFF. Complete variable domain (other parts from reference TRBV5-1 and TRBJ2-2): KAGVTQTPRYLIKTRGQQVTLSCSPISGHRSVSWYQQTPGQGLQFLFEYFSETQRNKGNFPGRFSGRQFSNSRSEMNVSTLELGDSALYLCASSSDRANTGELFFGEGSRLTVL.

The chain carries TRBV7-2 and TRBJ2-7, with 8 bases lining up with TRBD1. Germline CDR1 is SGHTA and CDR2 is FQGNSA. The junction had 2 bases not matched to a gene; V was cut back by 0 bases and J by 1 base. CDR3 length: 15 amino acids. CDR3 DNA: TGTGCCAGCAGCTTAGCCCAGGGGGCTTCCTACGAGCAGTACTTC. Protein: CASSLAQGASYEQYF.

The rearrangement joins TRBV12-5 to TRBJ2-4; D is unclear. The CDR3 is 14 amino acids. Germline CDR1 is LGHNT and CDR2 is FRNRAP. Trimming pared 2 bases from V and 0 bases from J, leaving 5 bases between. The CDR3 DNA reads as TGTGCTAGTGGTTTGTCATCAGCCAAAAACATTCAGTACTTC. Its protein product is CASGLSSAKNIQYF.

The chain employs TRBV29-1 and TRBJ2-6; 7 positions match TRBD2. The CDR3 runs 17 residues. Trimming took 4 bases from V and 2 from J; bases not matched to a gene: 11. Germline CDR1 and CDR2: SQVTM and ANQGSEA. CDR3 region: CSVVGEGLSPGANVLTF. The CDR3 bases are TGCAGCGTTGTAGGGGAGGGCCTTTCACCTGGGGCCAACGTCCTGACTTTC.

The V gene is TRBV21-1, the J gene TRBJ2-5; the D call of TRBD1 is as the table states it, not checked on the DNA. TRBV21-1 is recorded as a pseudogene. CDR3 length equals 15 residues. CDR3 in amino acids: CASSTPGHGQETQYF. CDR3 DNA: TGTGCCAGCAGTACTCCGGGACATGGGCAAGAGACCCAGTACTTC.

This rearrangement joins TRBV3-1 (or the pseudogene TRBV3-2) to TRBJ2-7; D is possibly TRBD1 (6 bases). The germline V gene encodes CDR1 LGHDT and CDR2 YNNKEL (reference sequence). V lost 3 bases and J 0 bases, leaving 9 bases between the germline ends. This CDR3 region has 14 residues. Here the CDR3 DNA reads TGTGCCAGCAGCCAGAGGGGGAGCTCCTACGAGCAGTACTTC. Translating gives CASSQRGSSYEQYF.

The sample holds a few counts of this clone. The J gene is TRBJ2-7, the V gene TRBV7-9; TRBD2 agrees at 7 bases. After removal of 5 bases from V and 3 bases from J, the junction contained 13 bases not matched to a gene. This CDR3 is built from 16 residues. Per the germline V gene, CDR1 is SEHNR and CDR2 is FQNEAQ (reference sequence). The CDR3 is CASSQGGGTTFYEQYV. The DNA of the CDR3 is TGTGCCAGCAGCCAGGGTGGGGGGACTACCTTCTACGAGCAGTACGTC.

The rearrangement links TRBV6-5 to TRBJ1-5; the match to TRBD1 covers 8 bases. Germline CDR1 and CDR2: MNHEY and SVGAGI. The trim removed 6 bases at V and 2 bases at J, leaving 3 bases unmatched. The CDR3 has 14 residues. As DNA, the CDR3 is TGTGCCAGCAGCGACAGGGGAGGCAATCAGCCCCAGCATTTT. It codes for CASSDRGGNQPQHF.

This clone was observed a handful of times. The rearrangement links TRBV7-9 to TRBJ1-2, with 12 bases aligning to TRBD1. V was clipped by 5 bases and J by 7 bases; unmatched bases: 11. Germline assignment: CDR1 SEHNR and CDR2 FQNEAQ (reference sequence). The CDR3 is 16 amino acids. CDR3 in DNA: TGTGCCAGCAGCGTACCGGCCGGGACAGGGGGCTCTGGCTACACCTTC. Translating it yields CASSVPAGTGGSGYTF.

The V call is TRBV6-2 or TRBV6-3, the J call TRBJ1-5; D gene unclear. Looked up from germline, CDR1 is MNHEY and CDR2 is SVGEGT. This CDR3 comprises 12 residues. V was shortened by 2 bases and J by 4 bases, with 3 bases between the two germline ends. CDR3 sequence (DNA): TGTGCCAGCAGTTACCTAAATCAGCCCCAGCATTTT. Translation: CASSYLNQPQHF.